This entry concerns a single TCR beta chain. This sample is drawn from a study of OX40 agonist ivuxolimab in advanced cancers. Study at large: Treatment received earlier with anti-PD-1, anti-PD-L1 or anti-CTLA-4 agents was allowed, and under 50% had some.

Sequenced by immunoSEQ multiplex PCR; TCRdb stores in-frame clones only, minus some. Seen here are 87,000 or so clones, around 85% observed once, and the top ten hold roughly 3.8%. The TCR was taken from an adult with an advanced solid tumor such as melanoma, head and neck, liver or kidney cancer. Material: CD4+ or CD8+ T cells sorted from blood, obtained in a trial of the OX40 agonist ivuxolimab.

The CDR3 is CAREGLNTGELFF. CDR3 nucleotide sequence: TGTGCCCGGGAAGGACTAAACACCGGGGAGCTGTTTTTT. The chain has TRBV30 and TRBJ2-2, with D maybe TRBD2 (6 bases). CDR3 length: 13 amino acids. Germline values: CDR1 GTSNPN, CDR2 SVGIG (reference sequence). The V end was cut by 8 bases, the J end by 2 bases, with 12 bases between.